The rows below give T cell receptor beta chains drawn from one sample of a study of blood T cell repertoires in COVID-19. Only in-frame clones appear in the TCRdb table, and some are missing; sequencing was by immunoSEQ multiplex PCR. The sample holds under 300,000 clones, around 83% seen once. Sequenced input: peripheral blood. The receptors shown here come from a woman younger than 35 with acute or convalescent COVID-19. Both conserved end residues are part of each CDR3. D genes are given only for firm matches. Size is omitted from some rows. Given values are once, few, many or a class for expanded clones.

abundance: -; v_gene: TRBV29-1; d_gene: -; j_gene: TRBJ2-3; len: 11; CDR3aa: CSGLDLDTQYF; CDR3nt: TGCAGCGGTCTGGACTTGGATACGCAGTATTTT
abundance: -; v_gene: TRBV7-2; d_gene: TRBD2; j_gene: TRBJ2-1; len: 14; CDR3aa: CASSDSGRWDEQFF; CDR3nt: TGTGCCAGCAGCGATAGCGGGAGGTGGGATGAGCAGTTCTTC
abundance: many; v_gene: TRBV5-4; d_gene: -; j_gene: TRBJ1-6; len: 16; CDR3aa: CASSLDARQNNSPLHF; CDR3nt: TGTGCCAGCAGCTTGGACGCCCGTCAGAATAATTCACCCCTCCACTTT
abundance: -; v_gene: TRBV7-9; d_gene: TRBD1; j_gene: TRBJ1-4; len: 16; CDR3aa: CASSPGTASTNEKLFF; CDR3nt: TGTGCCAGCAGCCCTGGGACAGCCTCAACTAATGAAAAACTGTTTTTT
abundance: -; v_gene: TRBV19; d_gene: TRBD2; j_gene: TRBJ2-1; len: 15; CDR3aa: CASSTGTTPYNEQFF; CDR3nt: TGTGCCAGTAGTACTGGGACTACCCCCTACAATGAGCAGTTCTTC
abundance: few; v_gene: TRBV4-1; d_gene: -; j_gene: TRBJ2-4; len: 17; CDR3aa: CASSQDRGSGAKNIQYF; CDR3nt: TGCGCCAGCAGCCAAGATCGGGGAAGCGGGGCCAAAAACATTCAGTACTTC
abundance: -; v_gene: TRBV2; d_gene: -; j_gene: TRBJ2-7; len: 13; CDR3aa: CASTWRGPDEQYF; CDR3nt: TGTGCCAGCACCTGGCGGGGGCCCGACGAGCAGTACTTC
abundance: -; v_gene: TRBV11-3; d_gene: -; j_gene: TRBJ2-7; len: 13; CDR3aa: CASSLVRAGEQYF; CDR3nt: TGTGCCAGCAGCTTAGTGAGGGCGGGCGAGCAGTACTTC
abundance: -; v_gene: TRBV20-1; d_gene: -; j_gene: TRBJ1-5; len: 14; CDR3aa: CSASGRNRNQPQHF; CDR3nt: TGCAGTGCTAGTGGCAGAAACCGCAATCAGCCCCAGCATTTT
abundance: -; v_gene: TRBV5-1; d_gene: -; j_gene: TRBJ1-1; len: 13; CDR3aa: CASSLPGGTEAFF; CDR3nt: TGCGCCAGCAGCTTGCCGGGTGGTACTGAAGCTTTCTTT
abundance: -; v_gene: TRBV11-1; d_gene: -; j_gene: TRBJ2-1; len: 16; CDR3aa: CASSLARSGSYNEQFF; CDR3nt: TGTGCCAGCAGCTTAGCCCGTAGCGGCTCCTACAATGAGCAGTTCTTC
abundance: -; v_gene: TRBV5-1; d_gene: TRBD2; j_gene: TRBJ2-2; len: 19; CDR3aa: CASSPPSGLAGVFGGELFF; CDR3nt: TGCGCCAGCAGCCCCCCGTCTGGACTAGCGGGAGTATTCGGCGGGGAGCTGTTTTTT
abundance: -; v_gene: TRBV4-3; d_gene: -; j_gene: TRBJ2-2; len: 17; CDR3aa: CASSQGPAGSNTGELFF; CDR3nt: TGCGCCAGCAGCCAAGGTCCCGCGGGATCGAACACCGGGGAGCTGTTTTTT
abundance: -; v_gene: TRBV7-8; d_gene: -; j_gene: TRBJ2-1; len: 14; CDR3aa: CASSLASGVNEQFF; CDR3nt: TGTGCCAGCAGCTTAGCATCCGGGGTCAATGAGCAGTTCTTC
abundance: -; v_gene: TRBV7-2; d_gene: TRBD1; j_gene: TRBJ1-1; len: 13; CDR3aa: CASSLSGGSEAFF; CDR3nt: TGTGCCAGCAGCTTATCAGGGGGGTCTGAAGCTTTCTTT
abundance: -; v_gene: TRBV7-6; d_gene: -; j_gene: TRBJ2-5; len: 16; CDR3aa: CASSWGSGGPQETQYF; CDR3nt: TGTGCCAGCAGCTGGGGGTCCGGAGGGCCCCAAGAGACCCAGTACTTC
abundance: few; v_gene: TRBV28; d_gene: TRBD1; j_gene: TRBJ1-1; len: 14; CDR3aa: CASSMRQGNTEAFF; CDR3nt: TGTGCCAGCAGTATGAGACAGGGAAACACTGAAGCTTTCTTT
abundance: -; v_gene: TRBV9; d_gene: TRBD2; j_gene: TRBJ2-5; len: 17; CDR3aa: CASSVGTRRGGQETQYF; CDR3nt: TGTGCCAGCAGCGTAGGGACTAGGCGGGGGGGCCAAGAGACCCAGTACTTC
abundance: -; v_gene: TRBV5-8; d_gene: -; j_gene: TRBJ2-5; len: 14; CDR3aa: CASSLTRERETQYF; CDR3nt: TGTGCCAGCAGCTTGACTCGGGAGAGAGAGACCCAGTACTTC
abundance: -; v_gene: TRBV29-1; d_gene: TRBD1; j_gene: TRBJ1-2; len: 13; CDR3aa: CSVSRIQGDGYTF; CDR3nt: TGCAGCGTTTCGAGGATCCAGGGGGATGGCTACACCTTC
abundance: -; v_gene: TRBV7-2; d_gene: TRBD2; j_gene: TRBJ2-1; len: 16; CDR3aa: CASSYYDGRSYNEQFF; CDR3nt: TGTGCCAGCAGCTATTACGACGGGAGGTCCTACAATGAGCAGTTCTTC
abundance: few; v_gene: TRBV19; d_gene: TRBD1; j_gene: TRBJ1-2; len: 13; CDR3aa: CASSARQGIGYTF; CDR3nt: TGTGCCAGTAGTGCCCGACAGGGTATTGGCTACACCTTC
abundance: -; v_gene: TRBV7-2; d_gene: TRBD1; j_gene: TRBJ2-3; len: 14; CDR3aa: CASSSTGGEDTQYF; CDR3nt: TGTGCCAGCAGCTCGACAGGGGGCGAAGATACGCAGTATTTT
abundance: -; v_gene: TRBV6-2/TRBV6-3; d_gene: TRBD1; j_gene: TRBJ1-5; len: 14; CDR3aa: CASSWDRFNQPQHF; CDR3nt: TGTGCCAGCAGTTGGGACAGGTTTAATCAGCCCCAGCATTTT
abundance: -; v_gene: TRBV5-6; d_gene: -; j_gene: TRBJ1-6; len: 15; CDR3aa: CASSLGQLYNSPLHF; CDR3nt: TGTGCCAGCAGCTTGGGACAGCTCTATAATTCACCCCTCCACTTT
abundance: -; v_gene: TRBV28; d_gene: TRBD2; j_gene: TRBJ2-5; len: 13; CDR3aa: CASSSGREQTQYF; CDR3nt: TGTGCCAGCAGTTCTGGGCGGGAGCAAACCCAGTACTTC
abundance: -; v_gene: TRBV3-1/TRBV3-2; d_gene: TRBD2; j_gene: TRBJ2-7; len: 14; CDR3aa: CASSHKPGLPLEYF; CDR3nt: TGTGCCAGCAGCCATAAACCGGGACTACCTCTGGAGTACTTC
abundance: -; v_gene: TRBV6-5; d_gene: -; j_gene: TRBJ1-5; len: 14; CDR3aa: CASHGAGTDQPQHF; CDR3nt: TGTGCCAGCCATGGGGCGGGGACGGATCAGCCCCAGCATTTT
abundance: -; v_gene: TRBV30; d_gene: TRBD1; j_gene: TRBJ1-5; len: 15; CDR3aa: CAWSPGQGANQPQHF; CDR3nt: TGTGCCTGGAGTCCCGGACAGGGGGCGAATCAGCCCCAGCATTTT
abundance: -; v_gene: TRBV30; d_gene: TRBD1; j_gene: TRBJ1-3; len: 14; CDR3aa: CAWSHTGVGNTIYF; CDR3nt: TGTGCCTGGTCCCATACAGGGGTAGGAAACACCATATATTTT
abundance: once; v_gene: TRBV11-2; d_gene: TRBD2; j_gene: TRBJ2-1; len: 14; CDR3aa: CASSLGLAGGEQFF; CDR3nt: TGTGCCAGCAGCTTGGGACTAGCGGGAGGAGAGCAGTTCTTC
abundance: -; v_gene: TRBV19; d_gene: TRBD2; j_gene: TRBJ2-1; len: 14; CDR3aa: CASSIESLAGGQFF; CDR3nt: TGTGCCAGTAGTATAGAGAGTCTAGCGGGCGGGCAGTTCTTC
abundance: -; v_gene: TRBV18; d_gene: TRBD2; j_gene: TRBJ2-3; len: 16; CDR3aa: CASSPGTSGALDTQYF; CDR3nt: TGTGCCAGCTCGCCTGGGACTAGCGGGGCGTTAGATACGCAGTATTTT
abundance: -; v_gene: TRBV9; d_gene: TRBD2; j_gene: TRBJ2-1; len: 16; CDR3aa: CASSVGLASGHNEQFF; CDR3nt: TGTGCCAGCAGCGTAGGTTTGGCTAGCGGTCACAATGAGCAGTTCTTC
abundance: -; v_gene: TRBV5-1; d_gene: -; j_gene: TRBJ2-7; len: 12; CDR3aa: CASSLDVGEQYF; CDR3nt: TGCGCCAGCAGCTTGGATGTCGGGGAGCAGTACTTC
abundance: once; v_gene: TRBV6-5; d_gene: -; j_gene: TRBJ1-2; len: 14; CDR3aa: CASSYSTGNYGYTF; CDR3nt: TGTGCCAGCAGTTACTCGACAGGAAACTATGGCTACACCTTC
abundance: -; v_gene: TRBV6-5; d_gene: -; j_gene: TRBJ2-5; len: 14; CDR3aa: CASRPEGGRETQYF; CDR3nt: TGTGCCAGCAGACCCGAAGGGGGAAGAGAGACCCAGTACTTC